These T cell receptor beta chains were read from a single sample in a study of T cells in Graves' hyperthyroidism and ophthalmopathy. Via MiXCR, TCRdb re-called the multiplex PCR reads, giving one row per CDR3 protein. Among about 680,000 distinct CDR3 sequences listed, over 35% were seen once. The material sequenced was blood. These receptors all stem from a woman in her thirties or forties with Graves' hyperthyroidism. CDR3s include the opening cysteine and the closing phenylalanine or tryptophan. D genes are given only for firm matches. Clone size is given for some rows only: seen once, a few or many times, or a class if the clone is expanded.

cdr3_aa cdr3_nt v_call d_call j_call clone_size
CASSPTRGNQPQHF TGTGCCAGCAGTCCTACGAGGGGGAATCAGCCCCAGCATTTT TRBV6-5 - TRBJ1-5 few
CASSAGLRDRGQRNQPQHF TGTGCCAGCAGTGCTGGGCTCCGGGACAGGGGGCAACGCAATCAGCCCCAGCATTTT TRBV10-3 TRBD1 TRBJ1-5 few
CASSLEIRVATGELFF TGTGCCAGCAGCTTGGAAATCAGGGTCGCTACCGGGGAGCTGTTTTTT TRBV5-6 - TRBJ2-2 few
CASSIVGSGARFF - TRBV19 - TRBJ2-5 -
CASTGTGALNYGYTF TGTGCCAGTACCGGGACAGGGGCCCTAAACTATGGCTACACCTTC TRBV19 TRBD1 TRBJ1-2 few
CASKGSTGLRRYEQYF TGTGCCAGTAAGGGGTCGACGGGATTAAGACGATACGAGCAGTACTTC TRBV19 - TRBJ2-7 few
CASCVGNSNTGELFF TGTGCCAGCTGTGTCGGGAACTCGAACACCGGGGAGCTGTTTTTT TRBV12-3/TRBV12-4 - TRBJ2-2 -
CASSLGERVQPQHF TGTGCCAGCAGCTTAGGGGAGAGAGTGCAGCCCCAGCATTTT TRBV7-9 - TRBJ1-5 many
CASSLQGAYTEAFF TGTGCCAGCAGTTTGCAGGGGGCGTACACTGAAGCTTTCTTT TRBV25-1 TRBD1 TRBJ1-1 few
CASSFGRGLAGYTF TGTGCCAGCAGTTTCGGACGCGGACTTGCTGGCTACACCTTC TRBV12-3/TRBV12-4 - TRBJ1-2 once